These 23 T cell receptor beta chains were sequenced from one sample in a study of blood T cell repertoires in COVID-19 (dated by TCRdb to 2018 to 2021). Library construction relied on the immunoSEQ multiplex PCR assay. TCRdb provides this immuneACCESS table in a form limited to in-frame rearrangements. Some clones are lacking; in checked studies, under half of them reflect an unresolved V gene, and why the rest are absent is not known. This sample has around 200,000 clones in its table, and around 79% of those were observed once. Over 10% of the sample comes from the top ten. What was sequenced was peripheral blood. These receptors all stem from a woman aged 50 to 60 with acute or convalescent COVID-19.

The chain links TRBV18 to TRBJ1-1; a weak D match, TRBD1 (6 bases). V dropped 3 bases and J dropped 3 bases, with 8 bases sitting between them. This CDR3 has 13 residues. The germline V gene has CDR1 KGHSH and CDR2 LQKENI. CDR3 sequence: CASSPKGDTEAFF. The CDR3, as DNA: TGTGCCAGCTCACCCAAGGGGGACACTGAAGCTTTCTTT.

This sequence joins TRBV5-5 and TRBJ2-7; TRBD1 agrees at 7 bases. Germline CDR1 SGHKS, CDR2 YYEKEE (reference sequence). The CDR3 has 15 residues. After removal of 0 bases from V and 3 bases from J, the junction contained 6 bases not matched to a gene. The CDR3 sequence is CASSLGQGDFYEQYF. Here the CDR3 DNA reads TGTGCCAGCAGCTTGGGACAGGGAGATTTCTACGAGCAGTACTTC.

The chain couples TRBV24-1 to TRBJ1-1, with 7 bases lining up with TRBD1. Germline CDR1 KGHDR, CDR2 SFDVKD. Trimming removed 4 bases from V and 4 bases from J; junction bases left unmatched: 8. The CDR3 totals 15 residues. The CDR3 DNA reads TGTGCCACCAGTGACCCCGGGAGGGGGCCCACTGAAGCTTTCTTT. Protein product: CATSDPGRGPTEAFF.

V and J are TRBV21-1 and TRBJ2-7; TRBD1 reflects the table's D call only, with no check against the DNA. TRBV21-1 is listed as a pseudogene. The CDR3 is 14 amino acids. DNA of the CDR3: TGTGCCAGCAGCAACAACAGGGGGCTCTACGAGCAGTACTTC. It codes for CASSNNRGLYEQYF.

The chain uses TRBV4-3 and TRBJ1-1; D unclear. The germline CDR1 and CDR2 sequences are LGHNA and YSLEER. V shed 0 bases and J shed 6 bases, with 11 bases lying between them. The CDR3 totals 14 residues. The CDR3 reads CASSQDSRVAEAFF. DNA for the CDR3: TGCGCCAGCAGCCAAGATAGTCGGGTAGCTGAAGCTTTCTTT.

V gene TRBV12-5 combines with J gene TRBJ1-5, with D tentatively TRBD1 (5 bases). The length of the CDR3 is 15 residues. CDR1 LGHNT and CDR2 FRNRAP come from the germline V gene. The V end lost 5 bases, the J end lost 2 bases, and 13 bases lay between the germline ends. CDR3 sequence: CASGVGSGGNQPQHF. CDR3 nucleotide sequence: TGTGCTAGTGGTGTGGGGTCGGGGGGCAATCAGCCCCAGCATTTT.

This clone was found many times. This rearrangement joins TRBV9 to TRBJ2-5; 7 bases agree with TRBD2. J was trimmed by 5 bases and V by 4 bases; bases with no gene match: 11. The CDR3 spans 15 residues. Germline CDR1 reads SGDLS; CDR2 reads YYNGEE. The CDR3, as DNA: TGTGCCAGCAGCATTACCGGGACTAAGGGGGAGACCCAGTACTTC. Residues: CASSITGTKGETQYF.

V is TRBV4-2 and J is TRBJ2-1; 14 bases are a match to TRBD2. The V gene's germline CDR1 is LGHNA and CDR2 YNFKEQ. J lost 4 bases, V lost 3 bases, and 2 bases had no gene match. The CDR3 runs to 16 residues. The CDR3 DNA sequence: TGTGCCAGCAGCCAGGGGACTAGCGGGGGTTACAATGAGCAGTTCTTC. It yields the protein CASSQGTSGGYNEQFF.

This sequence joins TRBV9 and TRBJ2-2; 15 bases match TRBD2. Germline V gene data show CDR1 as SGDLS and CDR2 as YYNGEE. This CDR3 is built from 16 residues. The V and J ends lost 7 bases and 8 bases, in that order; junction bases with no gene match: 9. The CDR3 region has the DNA TGTGCCAGCGGAGAACCGGGACTAGCGGGAGGAGGGGAGCTGTTTTTT. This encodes CASGEPGLAGGGELFF. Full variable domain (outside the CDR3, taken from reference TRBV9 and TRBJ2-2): DSGVTQTPKHLITATGQRVTLRCSPRSGDLSVYWYQQSLDQGLQFLIQYYNGEERAKGNILERFSAQQFPDLHSELNLSSLELGDSALYFCASGEPGLAGGGELFFGEGSRLTVL.

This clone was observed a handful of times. The DNA for the CDR3 is TGTGCCTGGAGTTTAAAAATGAGCGATTACACAGATACGCAGTATTTT. This codes for CAWSLKMSDYTDTQYF. The chain joins TRBV30 to TRBJ2-3; no clear D. Germline assignment: CDR1 GTSNPN and CDR2 SVGIG (reference sequence). The germline V and J ends were trimmed by 2 bases and 2 bases, with 17 bases remaining between them. CDR3 length equals 16 residues.

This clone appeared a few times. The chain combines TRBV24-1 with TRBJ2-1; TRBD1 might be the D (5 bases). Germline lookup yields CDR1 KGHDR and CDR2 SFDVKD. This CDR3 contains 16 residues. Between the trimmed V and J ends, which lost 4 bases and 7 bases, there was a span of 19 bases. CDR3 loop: CATSDPGAGIMNEQFF. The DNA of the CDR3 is TGTGCCACCAGTGACCCTGGGGCAGGGATTATGAATGAGCAGTTCTTC.

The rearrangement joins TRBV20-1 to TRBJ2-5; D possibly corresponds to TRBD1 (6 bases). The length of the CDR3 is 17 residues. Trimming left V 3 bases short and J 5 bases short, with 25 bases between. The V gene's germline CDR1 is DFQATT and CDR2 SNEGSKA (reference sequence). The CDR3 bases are TGCAGTGCTAGTCCCAGGGGCGCCTATTCAGGGGCGGAGACCCAGTACTTC. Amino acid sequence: CSASPRGAYSGAETQYF.

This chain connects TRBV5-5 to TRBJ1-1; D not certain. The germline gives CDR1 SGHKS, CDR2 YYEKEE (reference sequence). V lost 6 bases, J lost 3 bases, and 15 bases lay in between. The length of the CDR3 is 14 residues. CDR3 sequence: CASILGRADTEAFF. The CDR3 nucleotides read TGTGCCAGCATCCTCGGACGAGCGGACACTGAAGCTTTCTTT.

The CDR3 sequence: CASSPDRASTDTQYF. The CDR3 DNA is TGTGCCAGCAGTCCAGACAGGGCTAGCACAGATACGCAGTATTTT. V and J are TRBV2 and TRBJ2-3; TRBD1 aligns across 7 bases. Germline CDR1 reads SNHLY; CDR2 reads FYNNEI. With 5 bases clipped from V and 0 bases from J, the junction kept 5 bases outside the gene matches. The CDR3 is 15 residues long.

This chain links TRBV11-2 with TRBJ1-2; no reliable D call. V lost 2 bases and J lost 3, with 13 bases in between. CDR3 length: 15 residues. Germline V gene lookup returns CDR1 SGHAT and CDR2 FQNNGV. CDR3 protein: CASSLSIQTYYGYTF. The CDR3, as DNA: TGTGCCAGCAGCTTATCCATACAGACGTACTATGGCTACACCTTC.

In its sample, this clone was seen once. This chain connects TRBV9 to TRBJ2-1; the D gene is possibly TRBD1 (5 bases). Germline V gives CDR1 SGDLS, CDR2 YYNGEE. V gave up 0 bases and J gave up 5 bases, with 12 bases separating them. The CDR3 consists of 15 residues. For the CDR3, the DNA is TGTGCCAGCAGCGTAGAAGGGGCCCCTAACAATGAGCAGTTCTTC. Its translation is CASSVEGAPNNEQFF.

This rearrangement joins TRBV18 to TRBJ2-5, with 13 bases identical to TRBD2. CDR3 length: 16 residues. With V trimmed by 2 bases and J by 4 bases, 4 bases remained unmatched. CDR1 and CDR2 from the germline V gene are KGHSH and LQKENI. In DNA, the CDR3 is TGTGCCAGCTCACCAGGACTAGCGGGAGTTCTAGAGACCCAGTACTTC. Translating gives CASSPGLAGVLETQYF.

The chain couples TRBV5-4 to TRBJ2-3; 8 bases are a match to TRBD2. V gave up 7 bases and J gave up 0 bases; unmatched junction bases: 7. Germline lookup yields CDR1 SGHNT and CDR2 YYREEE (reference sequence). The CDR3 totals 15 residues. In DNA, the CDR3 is TGTGCCAGCCGGGCGGGGGGCACTAGCACAGATACGCAGTATTTT. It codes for CASRAGGTSTDTQYF.

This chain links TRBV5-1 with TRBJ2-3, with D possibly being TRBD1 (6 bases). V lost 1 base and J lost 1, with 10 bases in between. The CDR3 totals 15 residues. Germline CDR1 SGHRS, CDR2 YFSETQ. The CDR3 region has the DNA TGCGCCAGCAGCTTGTCTCGACAGGGCACAGATACGCAGTATTTT. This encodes CASSLSRQGTDTQYF.

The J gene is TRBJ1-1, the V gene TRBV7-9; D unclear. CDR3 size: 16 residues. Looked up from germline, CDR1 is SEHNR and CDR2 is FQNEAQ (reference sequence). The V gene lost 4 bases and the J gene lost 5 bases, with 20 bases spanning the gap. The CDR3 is CASSSPQHLVRTEAFF. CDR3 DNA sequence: TGTGCCAGCAGCTCGCCTCAGCATTTAGTGCGGACTGAAGCTTTCTTT.

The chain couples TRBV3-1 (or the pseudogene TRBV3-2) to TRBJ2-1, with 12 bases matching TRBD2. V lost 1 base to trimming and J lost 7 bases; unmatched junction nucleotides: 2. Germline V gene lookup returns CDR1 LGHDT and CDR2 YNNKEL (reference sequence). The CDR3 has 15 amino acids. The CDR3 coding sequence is TGTGCCAGCAGCCAAGGACTAGCGGGAGAAAATGAGCAGTTCTTC. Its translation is CASSQGLAGENEQFF.

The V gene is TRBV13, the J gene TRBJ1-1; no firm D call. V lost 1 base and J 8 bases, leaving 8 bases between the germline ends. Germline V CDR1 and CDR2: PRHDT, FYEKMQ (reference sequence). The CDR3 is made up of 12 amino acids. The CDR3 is CASSLDTEEAFF. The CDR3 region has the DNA TGTGCCAGCAGCTTAGATACTGAGGAAGCTTTCTTT.

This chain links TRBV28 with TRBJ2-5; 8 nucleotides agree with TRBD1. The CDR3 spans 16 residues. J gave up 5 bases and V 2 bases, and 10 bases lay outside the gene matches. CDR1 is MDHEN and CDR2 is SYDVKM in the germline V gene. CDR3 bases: TGTGCCAGCAGTTTACTCGACAGGGGCGCCGTGGAGACCCAGTACTTC. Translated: CASSLLDRGAVETQYF.